The 4 T cell receptor beta chains below were found in one sample sequenced in a study of spatial heterogeneity in lung cancer (dated by TCRdb to between 2017 and 2020). Explained via the paper, the time point label denotes: sample taken at primary tumor resection. Without any cell sorting, TCR sequencing was performed on whole RNA extracted either from tumor and nontumor lung tissue or from cryopreserved PBMC samples. The method behind the library was 5' RACE. The sequencing machine was a NextSeq 500. TCRdb reworked the public reads: Q25 trimming with fastp, MiXCR clone assembly, productive beta chains retained. CDR3 protein sequences are deduplicated, and each keeps its most common genes and DNA. This sample lists about 95,000 distinct CDR3 sequences; roughly 10% were detected once. Clones ranked in the top ten supply 6.9% of the sample. This material consisted of PBMCs, taken at surgery. All receptors derive from a male donor with early-stage non-small cell lung cancer.

The chain is built from TRBV7-9 and TRBJ2-6; TRBD1 matches at 8 bases. This CDR3 has 18 residues. Germline-derived CDR1 and CDR2 are SEHNR and FQNEAQ (reference sequence). The V gene end was trimmed by 4 bases and the J gene end by 2 bases; junction bases not matched to a gene: 10. DNA for the CDR3: TGTGCCAGCAGCTCCCCCGGGACAGGTGTCACTGGGGCCAACGTCCTGACTTTC. Encoded protein: CASSSPGTGVTGANVLTF.

This clonotype was seen a handful of times. The chain has TRBV3-1 and TRBJ2-7; TRBD1 or TRBD2 may be the D gene (5 bases each). Per germline, CDR1 LGHDT and CDR2 YNNKEL (reference sequence). The CDR3 spans 14 residues. V was cut by 5 bases and J by 3 bases, with 14 bases left in between. CDR3 nucleotide sequence: TGTGCCAGCAGCACGGGGCAGGTCGTCTACGAGCAGTACTTC. Translation gives CASSTGQVVYEQYF.

This clonotype was picked up many times. The chain joins TRBV20-1 to TRBJ2-1; a possible D gene is TRBD2 (6 bases). Germline V gene data show CDR1 as DFQATT and CDR2 as SNEGSKA (reference sequence). The V end was cut by 3 bases, the J end by 5 bases, with 14 bases between. The CDR3 covers 14 residues. CDR3 in amino acids: CSARGGKGHNEQFF. As DNA, the CDR3 is TGCAGTGCTAGGGGCGGGAAGGGCCACAATGAGCAGTTCTTC.

The genes are TRBV29-1 and TRBJ2-3, with D possibly matching TRBD1 (6 bases). V lost 4 bases, J lost 2 bases, and 19 bases lay in between. From germline, CDR1 is SQVTM and CDR2 ANQGSEA. This CDR3 spans 16 amino acids. The CDR3 reads CSVVHLTGTNTDTQYF. The CDR3 DNA sequence: TGCAGCGTTGTACATTTAACAGGGACCAACACAGATACGCAGTATTTT.